The sequence of this T cell receptor beta chain was determined in a study of OX40 agonist ivuxolimab in advanced cancers. As for the study in general: Patients enrolled in dose escalation were diagnosed with hepatocellular carcinoma, melanoma, renal cell or head and neck cancer. Three patients had partial responses: one hepatocellular carcinoma, two cutaneous melanoma. Patients were roughly 83% male with ages roughly 23 to 79, mean 60.

The method was immunoSEQ multiplex PCR; TCRdb's version includes in-frame clones alone and lacks a portion of them. The profile shows over 8,500 clones, around 86% of them singletons. The receptor comes from an adult with an advanced solid tumor such as melanoma, head and neck, liver or kidney cancer. The material sequenced was CD4+ or CD8+ T cells sorted from blood, taken in a trial of the OX40 agonist ivuxolimab.

The CDR3 here is CASRGWGTGELFF. The CDR3 DNA is TGCGCCAGCAGGGGGTGGGGAACCGGGGAGCTGTTTTTT. This chain joins TRBV10-2 and TRBJ2-2; no definite D call. Germline lookup yields CDR1 WSHSY and CDR2 SAAADI. There are 13 residues in the CDR3. V gave up 6 bases and J gave up 5 bases, with 10 bases separating them.